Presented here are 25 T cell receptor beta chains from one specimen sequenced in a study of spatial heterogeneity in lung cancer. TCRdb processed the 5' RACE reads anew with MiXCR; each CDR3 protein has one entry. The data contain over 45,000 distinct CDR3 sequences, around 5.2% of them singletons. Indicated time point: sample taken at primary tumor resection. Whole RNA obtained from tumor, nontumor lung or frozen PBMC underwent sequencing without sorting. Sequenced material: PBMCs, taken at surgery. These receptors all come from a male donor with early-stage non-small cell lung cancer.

The CDR3 DNA follows: TGTGCCAGCAGCGTATACGCCCAGCGGGACCGTGAGCAGTTCTTC. Translation: CASSVYAQRDREQFF. The chain combines TRBV9 with TRBJ2-1, with 7 positions matching TRBD2. The CDR3 is made up of 15 amino acids. V lost 1 base, J lost 9 bases, and 10 bases stayed unmatched. The germline V gene encodes CDR1 SGDLS and CDR2 YYNGEE.

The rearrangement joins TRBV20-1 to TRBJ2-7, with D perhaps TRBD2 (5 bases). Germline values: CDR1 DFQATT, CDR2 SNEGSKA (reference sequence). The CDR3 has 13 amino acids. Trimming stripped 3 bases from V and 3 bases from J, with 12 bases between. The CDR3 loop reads CSASGSGLYEQYF. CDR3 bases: TGCAGTGCTAGTGGGAGCGGCCTCTACGAGCAGTACTTC.

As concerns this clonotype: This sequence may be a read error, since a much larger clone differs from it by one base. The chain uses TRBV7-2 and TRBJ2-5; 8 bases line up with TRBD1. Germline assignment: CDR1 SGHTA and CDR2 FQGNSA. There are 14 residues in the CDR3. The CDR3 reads CASSLNRGKETRYF. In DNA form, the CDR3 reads TGTGCCAGCAGCTTAAACAGGGGGAAAGAGACCCGGTACTTC.

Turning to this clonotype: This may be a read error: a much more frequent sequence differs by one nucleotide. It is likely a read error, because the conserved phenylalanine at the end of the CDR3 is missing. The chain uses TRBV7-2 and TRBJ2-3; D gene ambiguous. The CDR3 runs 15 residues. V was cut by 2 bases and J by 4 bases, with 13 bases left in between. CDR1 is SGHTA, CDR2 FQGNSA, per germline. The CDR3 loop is CASSLSGIESDTQYL. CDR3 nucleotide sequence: TGTGCCAGCAGCTTATCGGGTATCGAATCAGATACGCAGTATCTT.

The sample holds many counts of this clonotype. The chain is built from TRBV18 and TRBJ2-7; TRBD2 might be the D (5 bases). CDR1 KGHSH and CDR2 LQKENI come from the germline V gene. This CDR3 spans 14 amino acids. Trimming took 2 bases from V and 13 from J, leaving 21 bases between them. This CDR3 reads CASSPDRDLLDGYF. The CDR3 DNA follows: TGTGCCAGCTCACCAGATAGGGATCTACTAGATGGTTACTTC.

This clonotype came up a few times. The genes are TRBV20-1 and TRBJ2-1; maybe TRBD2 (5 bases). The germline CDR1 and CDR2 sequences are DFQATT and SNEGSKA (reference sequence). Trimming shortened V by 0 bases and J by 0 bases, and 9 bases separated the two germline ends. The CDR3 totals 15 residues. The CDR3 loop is CSAREGGGSYNEQFF. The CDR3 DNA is TGCAGTGCTAGAGAGGGCGGAGGCTCCTACAATGAGCAGTTCTTC.

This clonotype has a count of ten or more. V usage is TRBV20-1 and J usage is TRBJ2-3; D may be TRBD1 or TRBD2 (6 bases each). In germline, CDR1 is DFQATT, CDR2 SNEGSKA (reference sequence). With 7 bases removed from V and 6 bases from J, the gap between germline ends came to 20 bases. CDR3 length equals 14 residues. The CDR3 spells CSVALTRGADTQYF. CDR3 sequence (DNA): TGCAGTGTTGCTCTGACTAGGGGGGCGGATACGCAGTATTTT.

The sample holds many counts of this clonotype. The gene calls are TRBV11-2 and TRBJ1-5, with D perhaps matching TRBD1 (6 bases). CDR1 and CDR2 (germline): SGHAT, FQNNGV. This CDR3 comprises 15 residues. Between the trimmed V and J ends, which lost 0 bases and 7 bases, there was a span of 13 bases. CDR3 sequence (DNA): TGTGCCAGCAGCTTAGATGGGGGGGGCGAACAGCCCCAGCATTTT. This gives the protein CASSLDGGGEQPQHF.

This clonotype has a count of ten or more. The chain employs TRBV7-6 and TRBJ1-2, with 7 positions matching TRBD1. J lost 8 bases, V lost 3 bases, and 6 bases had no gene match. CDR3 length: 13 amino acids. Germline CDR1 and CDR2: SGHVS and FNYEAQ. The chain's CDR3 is CASSFTQGLGYTF. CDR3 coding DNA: TGTGCCAGCAGCTTCACACAGGGGCTAGGCTACACCTTC.

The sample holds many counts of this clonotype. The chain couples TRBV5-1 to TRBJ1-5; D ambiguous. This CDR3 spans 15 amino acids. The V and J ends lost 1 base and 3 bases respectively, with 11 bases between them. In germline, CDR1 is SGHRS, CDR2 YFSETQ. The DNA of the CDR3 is TGCGCCAGCAGCTTGAGGCAGAGAGTCAATCAGCCCCAGCATTTT. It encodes CASSLRQRVNQPQHF.

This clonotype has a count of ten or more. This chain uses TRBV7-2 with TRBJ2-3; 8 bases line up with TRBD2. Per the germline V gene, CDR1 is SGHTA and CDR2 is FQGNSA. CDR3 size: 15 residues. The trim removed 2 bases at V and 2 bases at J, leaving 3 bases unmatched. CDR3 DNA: TGTGCCAGCAGCTTAACGGGAGGGTACACAGATACGCAGTATTTT. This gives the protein CASSLTGGYTDTQYF.

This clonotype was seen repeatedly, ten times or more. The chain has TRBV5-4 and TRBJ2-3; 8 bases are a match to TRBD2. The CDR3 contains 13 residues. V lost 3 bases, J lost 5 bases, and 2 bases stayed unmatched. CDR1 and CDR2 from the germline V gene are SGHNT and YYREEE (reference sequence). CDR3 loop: CASSSAGVDTQYF. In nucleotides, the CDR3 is TGTGCCAGCAGCTCAGCGGGAGTAGATACGCAGTATTTT.

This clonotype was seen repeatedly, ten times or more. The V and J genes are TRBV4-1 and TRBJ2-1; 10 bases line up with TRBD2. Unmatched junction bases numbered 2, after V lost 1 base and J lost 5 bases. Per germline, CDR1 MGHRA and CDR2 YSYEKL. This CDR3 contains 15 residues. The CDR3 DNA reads TGCGCCAGCAGCCAAGTCGGACTAGCGGACAATGAGCAGTTCTTC. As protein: CASSQVGLADNEQFF.

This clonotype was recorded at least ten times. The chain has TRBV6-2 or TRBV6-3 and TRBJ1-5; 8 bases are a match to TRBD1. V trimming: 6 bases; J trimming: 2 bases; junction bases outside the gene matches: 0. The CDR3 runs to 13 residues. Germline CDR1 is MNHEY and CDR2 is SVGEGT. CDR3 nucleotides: TGTGCCAGCAGGGACAGGGGCAATCAGCCCCAGCATTTT. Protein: CASRDRGNQPQHF.

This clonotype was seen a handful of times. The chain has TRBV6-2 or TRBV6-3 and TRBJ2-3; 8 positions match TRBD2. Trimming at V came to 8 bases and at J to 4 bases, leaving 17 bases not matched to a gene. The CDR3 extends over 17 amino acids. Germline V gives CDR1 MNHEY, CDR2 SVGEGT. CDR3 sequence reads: CASRRIGLAKGADTQYF. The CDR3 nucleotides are TGTGCCAGCCGGCGGATTGGACTAGCCAAGGGAGCAGATACGCAGTATTTT.

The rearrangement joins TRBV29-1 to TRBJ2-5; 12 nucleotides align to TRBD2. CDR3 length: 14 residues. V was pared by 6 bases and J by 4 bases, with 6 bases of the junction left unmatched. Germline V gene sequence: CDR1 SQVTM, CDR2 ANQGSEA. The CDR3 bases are TGCAGCGTAATGACTAGCGGGAGTGTAGAGACCCAGTACTTC. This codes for CSVMTSGSVETQYF.

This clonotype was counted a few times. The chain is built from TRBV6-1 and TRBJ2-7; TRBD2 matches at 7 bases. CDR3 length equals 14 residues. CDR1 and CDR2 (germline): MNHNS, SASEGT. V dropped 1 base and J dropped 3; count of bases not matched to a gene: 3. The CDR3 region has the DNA TGTGCCAGCAGTGAAGGGGCTAGCGGCTACGAGCAGTACTTC. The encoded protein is CASSEGASGYEQYF.

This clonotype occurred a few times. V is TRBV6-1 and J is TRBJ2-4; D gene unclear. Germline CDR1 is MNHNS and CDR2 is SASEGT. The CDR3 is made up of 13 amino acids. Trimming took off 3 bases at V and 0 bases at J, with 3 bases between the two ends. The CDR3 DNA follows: TGTGCCAGCAGTGATTTAGCCAAAAACATTCAGTACTTC. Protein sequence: CASSDLAKNIQYF.

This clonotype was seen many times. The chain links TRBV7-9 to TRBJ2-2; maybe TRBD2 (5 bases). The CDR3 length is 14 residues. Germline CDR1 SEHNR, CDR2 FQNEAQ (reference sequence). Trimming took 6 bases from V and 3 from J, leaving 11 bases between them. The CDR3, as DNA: TGTGCCAGCAGGTCCGGACTCGACACCGGGGAGCTGTTTTTT. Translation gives CASRSGLDTGELFF. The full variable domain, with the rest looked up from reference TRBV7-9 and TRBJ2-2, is DTGVSQNPRHKITKRGQNVTFRCDPISEHNRLYWYRQTLGQGPEFLTYFQNEAQLEKSRLLSDRFSAERPKGSFSTLEIQRTEQGDSAMYLCASRSGLDTGELFFGEGSRLTVL.

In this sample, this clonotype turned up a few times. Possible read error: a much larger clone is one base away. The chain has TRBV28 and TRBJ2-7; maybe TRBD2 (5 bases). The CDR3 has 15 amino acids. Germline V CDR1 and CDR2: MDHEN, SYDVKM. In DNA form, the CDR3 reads TGTGTCAGCAGTTTAGAGAGGGTTTACACCTACGAGCAGTACTTC. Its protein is CVSSLERVYTYEQYF. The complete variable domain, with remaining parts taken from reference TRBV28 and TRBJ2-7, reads DVKVTQSSRYLVKRTGEKVFLECVQDMDHENMFWYRQDPGLGLRLIYFSYDVKMKEKGDIPEGYSVSREKKERFSLILESASTNQTSMYLCVSSLERVYTYEQYFGPGTRLTVT.

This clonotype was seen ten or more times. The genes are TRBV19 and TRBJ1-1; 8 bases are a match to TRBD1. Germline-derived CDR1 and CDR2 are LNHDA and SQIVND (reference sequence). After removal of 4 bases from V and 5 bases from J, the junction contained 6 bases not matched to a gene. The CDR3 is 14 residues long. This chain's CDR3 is CASSTARQGTEAFF. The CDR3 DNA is TGTGCCAGTAGTACCGCCAGACAGGGGACTGAAGCTTTCTTT.

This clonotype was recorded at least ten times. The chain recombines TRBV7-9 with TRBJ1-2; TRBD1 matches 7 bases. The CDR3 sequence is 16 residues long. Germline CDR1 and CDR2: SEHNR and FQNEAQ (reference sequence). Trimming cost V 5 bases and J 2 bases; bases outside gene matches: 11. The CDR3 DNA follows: TGTGCCAGCAGCCCAAGTTCGACAGGGCTCAACTATGGCTACACCTTC. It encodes CASSPSSTGLNYGYTF.

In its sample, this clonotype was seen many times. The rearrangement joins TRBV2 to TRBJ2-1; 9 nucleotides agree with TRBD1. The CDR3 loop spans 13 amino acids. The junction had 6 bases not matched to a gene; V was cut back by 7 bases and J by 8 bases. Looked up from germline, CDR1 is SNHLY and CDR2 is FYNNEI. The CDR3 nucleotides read TGTGCCAGCAACAGGGGGCTTGGCGATGAGCAGTTCTTC. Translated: CASNRGLGDEQFF.

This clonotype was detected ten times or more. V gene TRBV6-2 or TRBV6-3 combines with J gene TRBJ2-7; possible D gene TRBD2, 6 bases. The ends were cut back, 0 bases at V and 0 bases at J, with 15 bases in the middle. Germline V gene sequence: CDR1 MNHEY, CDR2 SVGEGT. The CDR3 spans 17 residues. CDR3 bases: TGTGCCAGCAGTTACTCGATCGGTTCCGGGAGCTCCTACGAGCAGTACTTC. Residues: CASSYSIGSGSSYEQYF.

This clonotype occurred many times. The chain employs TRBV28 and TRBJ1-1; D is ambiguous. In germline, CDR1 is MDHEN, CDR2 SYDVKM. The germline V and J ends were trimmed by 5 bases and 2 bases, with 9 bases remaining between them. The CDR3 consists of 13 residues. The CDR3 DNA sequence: TGTGCCAGCAGTCCCTCGACAAACACTGAAGCTTTCTTT. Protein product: CASSPSTNTEAFF.